These 24 T cell receptor beta chains share one sample of origin, sequenced in a study of graft-versus-host responses after intestinal transplantation. This table comes from immunoSEQ multiplex PCR, and its TCRdb copy is limited to in-frame clones, with some not included. The sample has over 80,000 clones; roughly 89% are singletons. Their recognized antigens are unknown. The specimen was unstimulated CD4+ T cells sorted from spleen or lymph node cells, collected before transplant. Source of these receptors: a human donor who was the organ donor for an intestinal transplant.

The rearrangement joins TRBV7-9 to TRBJ1-4; 9 bases match TRBD1. The V segment lost 2 bases and the J segment 8 bases; nucleotides outside the gene matches: 9. Germline V CDR1 and CDR2: SEHNR, FQNEAQ (reference sequence). The CDR3 has 16 residues. CDR3 nucleotides: TGTGCCAGCAGCTTATTGTCGGGGACAGGGTACGAAAAACTGTTTTTT. It translates to CASSLLSGTGYEKLFF. Combining the CDR3 with reference TRBV7-9 and TRBJ1-4 gives the whole variable domain DTGVSQNPRHKITKRGQNVTFRCDPISEHNRLYWYRQTLGQGPEFLTYFQNEAQLEKSRLLSDRFSAERPKGSFSTLEIQRTEQGDSAMYLCASSLLSGTGYEKLFFGSGTQLSVL.

The chain uses TRBV7-2 and TRBJ2-4; tentative D call: TRBD2 (6 bases). This CDR3 has 17 residues. The germline V gene has CDR1 SGHTA and CDR2 FQGNSA. V was clipped by 1 base and J by 1 base, with 14 bases between them. The DNA of the CDR3 is TGTGCCAGCAGCTTAGAATCCGGGAGCGGTGCCAAAAACATTCAGTACTTC. Its protein is CASSLESGSGAKNIQYF.

This clone was counted a few times. The CDR3 protein is CAISERGYGYTF. The CDR3 region has the DNA TGTGCCATCAGTGAGCGGGGCTATGGCTACACCTTC. The chain has TRBV10-3 and TRBJ1-2; D gene uncertain. CDR3 length: 12 amino acids. CDR1 is ENHRY, CDR2 SYGVKD, per germline. Trimming stripped 2 bases from V and 4 bases from J, with 5 bases between.

The V call is TRBV7-9, the J call TRBJ1-1; tentative D call: TRBD1 (5 bases). Trimming stripped 6 bases from V and 3 bases from J, with 11 bases between. Germline V gene sequence: CDR1 SEHNR, CDR2 FQNEAQ (reference sequence). This CDR3 has 13 residues. The chain's CDR3 is CASSYYRYTEAFF. In nucleotides, the CDR3 is TGTGCCAGCAGTTACTACAGGTACACTGAAGCTTTCTTT. Full variable domain (outside the CDR3, taken from reference TRBV7-9 and TRBJ1-1): DTGVSQNPRHKITKRGQNVTFRCDPISEHNRLYWYRQTLGQGPEFLTYFQNEAQLEKSRLLSDRFSAERPKGSFSTLEIQRTEQGDSAMYLCASSYYRYTEAFFGQGTRLTVV.

CDR3 DNA sequence: TGCGCCAGCAGCCAAGTGGGACTAGCGGTTCCAAGCTCCTACAATGAGCAGTTCTTC. This encodes CASSQVGLAVPSSYNEQFF. The V and J genes are TRBV4-1 and TRBJ2-1; 11 bases fit TRBD2. Germline CDR1 reads MGHRA; CDR2 reads YSYEKL. The J segment lost 0 bases and the V segment lost 1 base, leaving 8 bases of the junction unmatched. The CDR3 length is 19 residues.

This chain links TRBV19 with TRBJ1-5; 11 positions match TRBD1. The CDR3 sequence is 15 residues long. Germline CDR1 reads LNHDA; CDR2 reads SQIVND (reference sequence). The V and J ends lost 4 bases and 16 bases, in that order; junction bases with no gene match: 15. CDR3 sequence reads: CASSTVPGQGGAEHF. CDR3 nucleotide sequence: TGTGCCAGTAGTACCGTCCCGGGACAGGGGGGCGCGGAACATTTT.

This clone was found once. This chain connects TRBV11-3 to TRBJ2-6, with 8 bases that match TRBD1. CDR3 length: 16 amino acids. The V segment lost 1 base and the J segment 2 bases; nucleotides outside the gene matches: 1. Germline V gene lookup returns CDR1 SGHNT and CDR2 YENEEA. The CDR3 bases are TGTGCCAGCAGCTTAGTGACAGGGGCTGGGGCCAACGTCCTGACTTTC. Encoded protein: CASSLVTGAGANVLTF.

The V and J genes are TRBV7-9 and TRBJ2-7; tentatively, D is TRBD2 (6 bases). The CDR3 consists of 14 residues. Trimming stripped 3 bases from V and 4 bases from J, with 13 bases between. The germline gives CDR1 SEHNR, CDR2 FQNEAQ (reference sequence). The CDR3 sequence is CASSLTGTLYEQYF. The CDR3, as DNA: TGTGCCAGCAGCTTGACCGGGACTTTATACGAGCAGTACTTC. The full variable domain, with the rest looked up from reference TRBV7-9 and TRBJ2-7, is DTGVSQNPRHKITKRGQNVTFRCDPISEHNRLYWYRQTLGQGPEFLTYFQNEAQLEKSRLLSDRFSAERPKGSFSTLEIQRTEQGDSAMYLCASSLTGTLYEQYFGPGTRLTVT.

The CDR3, as DNA: TGCAGTCCCAAGCCCAACTACGAGCAGTACTTC. It yields the protein CSPKPNYEQYF. The chain is built from TRBV20-1 and TRBJ2-7; no clear D gene. The CDR3 has 11 residues. The germline V and J ends were trimmed by 8 bases and 3 bases, with 11 bases remaining between them. The germline gives CDR1 DFQATT, CDR2 SNEGSKA (reference sequence).

The chain uses TRBV7-9 and TRBJ2-5, with TRBD2 matching 7 bases. The CDR3 spans 16 residues. From germline, CDR1 is SEHNR and CDR2 FQNEAQ (reference sequence). Unmatched junction bases numbered 13, after V lost 3 bases and J lost 6 bases. The CDR3: CASSLAGGVPGQTQYF. CDR3 DNA: TGTGCCAGCAGCTTGGCTGGGGGGGTCCCCGGGCAGACCCAGTACTTC.

V and J are TRBV5-4 and TRBJ1-3; a weak D match, TRBD1 (6 bases). Germline CDR1 SGHNT, CDR2 YYREEE (reference sequence). Trimming took 4 bases from V and 2 from J, leaving 13 bases between them. The CDR3 is 15 amino acids. The CDR3 is CASSDLQGAGNTIYF. The CDR3 region has the DNA TGTGCCAGCAGCGACCTACAGGGAGCTGGAAACACCATATATTTT.

The chain combines TRBV7-2 with TRBJ2-7; D call uncertain. The ends were cut back, 7 bases at V and 1 base at J, with 20 bases in the middle. Germline loops: CDR1 SGHTA, CDR2 FQGNSA. The CDR3 is made up of 16 amino acids. The CDR3 DNA reads TGTGCCAGCACCCCCTTTGTCAGTTCCTCTTCCTACGAGCAGTACTTC. It translates to CASTPFVSSSSYEQYF.

The chain is built from TRBV19 and TRBJ2-7; D call uncertain. Deletions cut 7 bases from V and 1 base from J, with 8 bases between. This CDR3 has 12 residues. Germline CDR1 and CDR2: LNHDA and SQIVND (reference sequence). CDR3 nucleotide sequence: TGTGCCAGTATGGGCCATTCCTACGAGCAGTACTTC. Translating it yields CASMGHSYEQYF.

The chain uses TRBV12-5 and TRBJ2-7; D ambiguous. The germline gives CDR1 LGHNT, CDR2 FRNRAP. Trimming removed 5 bases at V and 5 bases at J, with 16 bases between. The CDR3 runs to 14 residues. The CDR3 is CASGPPDRINEQYF. The DNA for the CDR3 is TGTGCTAGTGGTCCCCCCGATAGAATCAACGAGCAGTACTTC.

This sequence joins TRBV6-6 and TRBJ2-5; D not certain. This CDR3 contains 14 residues. Trimming cost V 2 bases and J 1 base, with 8 bases left between them. Germline CDR1 MNHNY, CDR2 SVGAGI (reference sequence). CDR3 DNA: TGTGCCAGCAGTTACGGGCAGGTCCAAGAGACCCAGTACTTC. This translates into CASSYGQVQETQYF.

The chain joins TRBV28 to TRBJ2-7, with 14 bases lining up with TRBD2. CDR1 and CDR2 from the germline V gene are MDHEN and SYDVKM. V was pared by 1 base and J by 5 bases, with 10 bases of the junction left unmatched. The CDR3 has 18 residues. The DNA for the CDR3 is TGTGCCAGCAGTTTATTTACTTCGACTAGCGGGGGGGCTAACGAGCAGTACTTC. Translated: CASSLFTSTSGGANEQYF.

The chain couples TRBV7-2 to TRBJ2-1, with 9 positions matching TRBD2. Trimming removed 5 bases from V and 5 bases from J; junction bases left unmatched: 10. CDR1 SGHTA and CDR2 FQGNSA come from the germline V gene. This CDR3 spans 16 amino acids. Here the CDR3 DNA reads TGTGCCAGCAGCCCGTTAGCGGGGGATTTAAACAATGAGCAGTTCTTC. This sequence encodes CASSPLAGDLNNEQFF.

This clone has a single count. This sequence joins TRBV5-5 and TRBJ1-2, with 8 bases that match TRBD1. Germline values: CDR1 SGHKS, CDR2 YYEKEE (reference sequence). The CDR3 is 15 amino acids. V shed 4 bases, J shed 2 bases, and the junction held 7 bases outside the gene matches. Written as DNA, the CDR3 is TGTGCCAGCAGCCGGGGACAGGTGACAAACTATGGCTACACCTTC. It specifies CASSRGQVTNYGYTF.

The chain joins TRBV28 to TRBJ1-5; 10 bases agree with TRBD1. The CDR3 has 17 residues. The V gene's germline CDR1 is MDHEN and CDR2 SYDVKM. V shed 5 bases, J shed 1 base, and the junction held 8 bases outside the gene matches. The CDR3 loop is CASSPWTGGRSNQPQHF. The CDR3 bases are TGTGCCAGCAGTCCGTGGACAGGGGGTAGAAGCAATCAGCCCCAGCATTTT.

The chain combines TRBV7-2 with TRBJ2-1; 10 bases are shared with TRBD2. V lost 0 bases to trimming and J lost 5 bases; unmatched junction nucleotides: 4. CDR1 is SGHTA and CDR2 is FQGNSA in the germline V gene. This CDR3 spans 16 amino acids. In nucleotides, the CDR3 is TGTGCCAGCAGCTTAGCGCGAGCGGGGGGGAACAATGAGCAGTTCTTC. Residues: CASSLARAGGNNEQFF. The variable domain in full, with the rest retrieved from reference TRBV7-2 and TRBJ2-1, is GAGVSQSPSNKVTEKGKDVELRCDPISGHTALYWYRQSLGQGLEFLIYFQGNSAPDKSGLPSDRFSAERTGGSVSTLTIQRTQQEDSAVYLCASSLARAGGNNEQFFGPGTRLTVL.

The rearrangement uses TRBV9 and TRBJ2-7, with 7 bases lining up with TRBD2. There are 15 residues in the CDR3. After removal of 0 bases from V and 4 bases from J, the junction contained 7 bases not matched to a gene. Germline assignment: CDR1 SGDLS and CDR2 YYNGEE. The CDR3 here is CASSVGEGASYEQYF. CDR3 nucleotide sequence: TGTGCCAGCAGCGTAGGGGAGGGAGCCTCATACGAGCAGTACTTC.

The rearrangement joins TRBV5-1 to TRBJ2-1; the match to TRBD2 covers 14 bases. Germline V gene lookup returns CDR1 SGHRS and CDR2 YFSETQ. V gave up 0 bases and J gave up 4 bases; unmatched junction bases: 3. The CDR3 is 17 residues long. The CDR3: CASSLVGTSGGYNEQFF. The CDR3 region has the DNA TGCGCCAGCAGCTTGGTGGGGACTAGCGGGGGATACAATGAGCAGTTCTTC.

The V call is TRBV6-5, the J call TRBJ2-2; the D gene is possibly TRBD2 (5 bases). This CDR3 region has 14 residues. From germline, CDR1 is MNHEY and CDR2 SVGAGI. Between the trimmed V and J ends, which lost 10 bases and 6 bases, there was a span of 18 bases. The DNA of the CDR3 is TGTGCCACGAGACGGGGTAGAGGATCCGGGGAGCTGTTTTTT. It is translated as CATRRGRGSGELFF.

The chain carries TRBV7-2 and TRBJ2-5; the match to TRBD1 covers 7 bases. V shed 1 base and J 3 bases; nucleotides not matched to a gene: 5. There are 15 residues in the CDR3. Germline V gene data show CDR1 as SGHTA and CDR2 as FQGNSA. In DNA, the CDR3 is TGTGCCAGCAGCTTAGGACAGGGCTGGGAAGAGACCCAGTACTTC. Translation gives CASSLGQGWEETQYF.